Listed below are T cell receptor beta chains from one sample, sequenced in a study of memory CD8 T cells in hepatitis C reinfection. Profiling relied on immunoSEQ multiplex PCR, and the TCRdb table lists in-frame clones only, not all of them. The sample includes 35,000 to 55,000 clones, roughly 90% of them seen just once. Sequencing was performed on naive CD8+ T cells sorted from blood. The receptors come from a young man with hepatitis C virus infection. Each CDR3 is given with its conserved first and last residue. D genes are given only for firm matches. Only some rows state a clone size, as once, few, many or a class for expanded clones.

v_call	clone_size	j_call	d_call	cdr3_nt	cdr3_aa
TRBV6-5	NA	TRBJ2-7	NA	TGTGCCAGCAGTTACCTGGAACTGGGCGACTACGAGCAGTACTTC	CASSYLELGDYEQYF
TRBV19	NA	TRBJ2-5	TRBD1	TGTGCCAGTAGTACCCGAGACAGGGAAGAGACCCAGTACTTC	CASSTRDREETQYF
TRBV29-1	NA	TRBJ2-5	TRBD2	TGCAGCACCCGGGGGGGGAGCCAAGAGACCCAGTACTTC	CSTRGGSQETQYF
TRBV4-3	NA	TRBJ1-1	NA	TGCGCCAGCAGCCCGGACAGATCGAACACTGAAGCTTTCTTT	CASSPDRSNTEAFF
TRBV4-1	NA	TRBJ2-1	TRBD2	TGCGCCAGCAGCCAAGATAGGGGGACTAGCGGTGAGCAGTTCTTC	CASSQDRGTSGEQFF
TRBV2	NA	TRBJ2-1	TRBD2	TGTGCCAGCAGTCCTGGACTAGCGGGCCTCTACAATGAGCAGTTCTTC	CASSPGLAGLYNEQFF
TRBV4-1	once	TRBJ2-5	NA	TGCGCCAGCAGCTCCCTCCCCGGGAGAGAGACCCAGTACTTC	CASSSLPGRETQYF
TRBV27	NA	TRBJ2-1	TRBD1	TGTGCCAGCAGTCCTCAGACAGGGGGAAACCAGTTCTTC	CASSPQTGGNQFF
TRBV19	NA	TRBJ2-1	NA	TGTGCCAGTAGTATAGATAAGGAACAGGGTTACAATGAGCAGTTCTTC	CASSIDKEQGYNEQFF
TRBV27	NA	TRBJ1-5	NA	TGTGCCAGCAGTCTTACTTTCGTCCAGGGATGGAATCAGCCCCAGCATTTT	CASSLTFVQGWNQPQHF
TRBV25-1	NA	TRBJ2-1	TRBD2	TGTGCCAGCAGTAGTGTAGCGGGATTCAACAATGAGCAGTTCTTC	CASSSVAGFNNEQFF
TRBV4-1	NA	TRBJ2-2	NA	TGCGCCAGCAGCCAAGCTTGGGGAGCACGGTGGGGGGAGCTGTTTTTT	CASSQAWGARWGELFF
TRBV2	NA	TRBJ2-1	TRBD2	TGTGCCAGCAGTATTAGCGGGGGGAACTACGGGGCGGCATACAATGAGCAGTTCTTC	CASSISGGNYGAAYNEQFF
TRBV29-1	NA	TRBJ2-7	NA	TGCAGCGTTGTGCCCAGTATCTCCTACGAGCAGTACTTC	CSVVPSISYEQYF
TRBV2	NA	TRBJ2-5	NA	TGTGCCAGCAGGGCTTTGGGCCGGGAGACCCAGTACTTC	CASRALGRETQYF
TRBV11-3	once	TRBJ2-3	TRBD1	TGTGCCAGCGGTGGGGACAGTGGAGATACGCAGTATTTT	CASGGDSGDTQYF
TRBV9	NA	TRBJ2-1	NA	TGTGCCAGCAGCGTAGCGGGAGTTTCCTACAATGAGCAGTTCTTC	CASSVAGVSYNEQFF
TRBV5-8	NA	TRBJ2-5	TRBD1	TGTGCCAGCAGCTTTCGACAGGGCGTAGAGACCCAGTACTTC	CASSFRQGVETQYF
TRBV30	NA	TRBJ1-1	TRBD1	TGTGCCTGGGGTATGGGACAGGCCTTCGGAGCTTTCTTT	CAWGMGQAFGAFF
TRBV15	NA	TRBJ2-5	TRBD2	TGTGCCACCACCGGGACTAGCGCAGTACAAGAGACCCAGTACTTC	CATTGTSAVQETQYF
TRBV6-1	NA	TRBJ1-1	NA	TGTGCCAGCAGGCCTACCCTGTTGAACACTGAAGCTTTCTTT	CASRPTLLNTEAFF
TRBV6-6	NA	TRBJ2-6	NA	TGTGCCAGCAGTCACGGGGCTGGGGCCAACGTCCTGACTTTC	CASSHGAGANVLTF
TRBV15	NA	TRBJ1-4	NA	TGTGCCACCAGCAGGGACACTGCAACTAATGAAAAACTGTTTTTT	CATSRDTATNEKLFF
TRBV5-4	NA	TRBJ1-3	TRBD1	TGTGCCAGCAGCGCTGGGGACAGCTGGAACACCATATATTTT	CASSAGDSWNTIYF
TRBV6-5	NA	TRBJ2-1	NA	TGTGCCAGCAGTCCCGCTGGGCATGAGCAGTTCTTC	CASSPAGHEQFF
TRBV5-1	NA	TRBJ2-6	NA	TGCGCCAGCAGCTCCGGACTGTCTGGGGCCAACGTCCTGACTTTC	CASSSGLSGANVLTF
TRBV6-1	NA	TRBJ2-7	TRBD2	TGTGCCAGCAGACTAACCGGGACTAGCTACGAGCAGTACTTC	CASRLTGTSYEQYF
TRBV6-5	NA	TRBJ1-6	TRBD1	TGTGCCAGCAGTATACGGACAGGAATAGACTCACCCCTCCACTTT	CASSIRTGIDSPLHF
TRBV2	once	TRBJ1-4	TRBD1	TGTGCCAGCAGTCGTCCGGGACAGGGTAGGGCTAATGAAAAACTGTTTTTT	CASSRPGQGRANEKLFF
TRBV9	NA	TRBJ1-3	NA	TGTGCCAGCAGCCTTGGTGGGGGCATCGCGAAGGGAAACACCATATATTTT	CASSLGGGIAKGNTIYF
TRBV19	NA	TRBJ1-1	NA	TGTGCCAGTAGTCCGGGACTGCCGAACACTGAAGCTTTCTTT	CASSPGLPNTEAFF
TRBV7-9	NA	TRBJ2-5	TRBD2	TGTGCCAGCTCCACGGGCGGGGGGCCTGGGGAGACCCAGTACTTC	CASSTGGGPGETQYF
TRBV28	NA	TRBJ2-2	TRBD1	TGTGCCAGCAGAACACAGGGGGCGAACACCGGGGAGCTGTTTTTT	CASRTQGANTGELFF
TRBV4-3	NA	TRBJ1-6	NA	TGCGCCAGCAGCCAAGCGACAGTCTATAATTCACCCCTCCACTTT	CASSQATVYNSPLHF
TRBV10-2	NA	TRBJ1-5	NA	TGCGCCAGCAAGGAGACAGCTTATAGCAATCAGCCCCAGCATTTT	CASKETAYSNQPQHF
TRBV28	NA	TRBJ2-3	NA	TGTGCCAGCAGTCGGGCAGATACGCAGTATTTT	CASSRADTQYF
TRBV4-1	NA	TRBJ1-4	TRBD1	TGCGCCAGCAGCCACTACAGGGGTGGCGAAAAACTGTTTTTT	CASSHYRGGEKLFF
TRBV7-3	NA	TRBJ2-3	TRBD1	TGTGCCAGCAGCTTGACAGGGGGCGCCCCCACAGATACGCAGTATTTT	CASSLTGGAPTDTQYF
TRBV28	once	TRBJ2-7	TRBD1	TGTGCCAGCAGTCCGACAGGGGGGGGCGAGCAGTACTTC	CASSPTGGGEQYF
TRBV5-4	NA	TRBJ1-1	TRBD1	TGTGCCAGCAGCTTCCAGGGGGCGCGGACTGAAGCTTTCTTT	CASSFQGARTEAFF
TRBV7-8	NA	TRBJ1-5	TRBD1	TGTGCCAGCAGCTCGTCCCGGACAGGGCACAATCAGCCCCAGCATTTT	CASSSSRTGHNQPQHF
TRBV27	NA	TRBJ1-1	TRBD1	TGTGCCAGCAGTTTCGGCGGGACAGAGAACACTGAAGCTTTCTTT	CASSFGGTENTEAFF
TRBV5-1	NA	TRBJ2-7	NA	TGCGCCAGCAGCCTGGCGGGTCACGAGCAGTACTTC	CASSLAGHEQYF
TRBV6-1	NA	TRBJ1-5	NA	TGTGCCAGCAGTGGGGGAGGGAGGGTCGATCAGCCCCAGCATTTT	CASSGGGRVDQPQHF
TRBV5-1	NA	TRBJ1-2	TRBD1	TGCGCCAGCAGCTTGGGGGACAGCACCTATGGCTACACCTTC	CASSLGDSTYGYTF
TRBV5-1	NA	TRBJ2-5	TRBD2	TGCGCCAGCAGCGCAACCAGCGGGGGCCAAGAGACCCAGTACTTC	CASSATSGGQETQYF
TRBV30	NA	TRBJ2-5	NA	TGTGCCCATTCGCAGCGAACTTCCCAAGAGACCCAGTACTTC	CAHSQRTSQETQYF
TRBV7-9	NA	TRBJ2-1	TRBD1	TGTGCCAGCAGCTTCGAAGGGGGCGTGGGGAATGAGCAGTTCTTC	CASSFEGGVGNEQFF
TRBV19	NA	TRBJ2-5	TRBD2	TGTGCCAGTAGTCTCGACCTGGGACTAGCGGGGGGGCGAGAGACCCAGTACTTC	CASSLDLGLAGGRETQYF
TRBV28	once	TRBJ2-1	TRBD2	TGTGCCAGCAGTTTTTTTGGGACTAACTCATACAATGAGCAGTTCTTC	CASSFFGTNSYNEQFF
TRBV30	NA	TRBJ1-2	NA	TGTGCTGGGGCTACGGGGGAATTCCACGGCTACACCTTC	CAGATGEFHGYTF
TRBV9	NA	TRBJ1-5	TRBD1	TGTGCCAGCAGCCGGACAGGGGATCAGCCCCAGCATTTT	CASSRTGDQPQHF
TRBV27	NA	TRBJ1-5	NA	TGTGCCAGCAGTTTACACAGGAATAGCAATCAGCCCCAGCATTTT	CASSLHRNSNQPQHF
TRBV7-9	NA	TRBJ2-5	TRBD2	TGTGCCAGCAGCTTGACTAGCGGGTACCAAGAGACCCAGTACTTC	CASSLTSGYQETQYF